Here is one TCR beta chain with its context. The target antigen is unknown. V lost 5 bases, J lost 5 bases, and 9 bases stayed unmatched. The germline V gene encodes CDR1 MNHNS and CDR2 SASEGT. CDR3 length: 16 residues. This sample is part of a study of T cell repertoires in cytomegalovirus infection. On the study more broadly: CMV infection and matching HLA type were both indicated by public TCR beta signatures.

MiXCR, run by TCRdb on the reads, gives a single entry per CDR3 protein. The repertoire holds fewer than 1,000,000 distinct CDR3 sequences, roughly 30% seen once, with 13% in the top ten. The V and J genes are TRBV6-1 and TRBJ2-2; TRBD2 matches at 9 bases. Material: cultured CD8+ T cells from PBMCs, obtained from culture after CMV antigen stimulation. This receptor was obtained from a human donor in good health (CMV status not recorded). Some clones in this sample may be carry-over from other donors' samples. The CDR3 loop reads CASSPGLAEKTGELFF. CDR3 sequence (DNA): TGTGCCAGCAGTCCGGGACTAGCTGAGAAAACCGGGGAGCTGTTTTTT.